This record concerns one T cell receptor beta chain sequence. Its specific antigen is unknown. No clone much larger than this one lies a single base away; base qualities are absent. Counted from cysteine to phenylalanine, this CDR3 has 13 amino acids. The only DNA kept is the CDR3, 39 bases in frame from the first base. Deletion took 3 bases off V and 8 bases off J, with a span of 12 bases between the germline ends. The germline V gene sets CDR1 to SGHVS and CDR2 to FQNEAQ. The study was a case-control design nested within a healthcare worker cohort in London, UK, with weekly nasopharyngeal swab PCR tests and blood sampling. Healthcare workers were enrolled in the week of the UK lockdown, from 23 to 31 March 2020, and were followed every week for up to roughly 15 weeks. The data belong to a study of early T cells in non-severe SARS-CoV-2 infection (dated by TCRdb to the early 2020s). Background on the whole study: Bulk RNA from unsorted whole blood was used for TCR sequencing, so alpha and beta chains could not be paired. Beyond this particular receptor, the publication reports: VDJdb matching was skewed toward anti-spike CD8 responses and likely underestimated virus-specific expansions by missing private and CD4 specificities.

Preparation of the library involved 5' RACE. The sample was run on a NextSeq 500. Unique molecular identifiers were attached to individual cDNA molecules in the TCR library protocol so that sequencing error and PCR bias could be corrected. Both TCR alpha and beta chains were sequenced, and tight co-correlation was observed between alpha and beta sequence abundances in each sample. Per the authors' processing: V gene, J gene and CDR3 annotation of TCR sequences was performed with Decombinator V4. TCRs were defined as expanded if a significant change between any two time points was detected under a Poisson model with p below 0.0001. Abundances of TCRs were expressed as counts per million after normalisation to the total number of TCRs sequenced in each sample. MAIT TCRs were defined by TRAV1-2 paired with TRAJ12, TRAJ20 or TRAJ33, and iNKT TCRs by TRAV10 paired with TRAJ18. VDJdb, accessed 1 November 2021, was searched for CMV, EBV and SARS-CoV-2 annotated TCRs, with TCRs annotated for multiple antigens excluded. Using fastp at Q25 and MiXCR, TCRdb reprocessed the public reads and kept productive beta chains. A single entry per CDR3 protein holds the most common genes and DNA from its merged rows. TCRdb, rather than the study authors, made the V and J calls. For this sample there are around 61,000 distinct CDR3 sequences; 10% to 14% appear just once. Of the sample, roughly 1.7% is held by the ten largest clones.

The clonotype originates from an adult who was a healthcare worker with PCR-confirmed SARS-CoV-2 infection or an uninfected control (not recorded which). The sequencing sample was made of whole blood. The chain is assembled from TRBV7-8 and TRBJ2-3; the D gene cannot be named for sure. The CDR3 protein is CASSFTRLFTQYF. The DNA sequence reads TGTGCCAGCAGCTTTACGAGGTTGTTTACGCAGTATTTT. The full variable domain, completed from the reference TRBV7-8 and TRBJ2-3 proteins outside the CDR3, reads GAGVSQSPRYKVAKRGQDVALRCDPISGHVSLFWYQQALGQGPEFLTYFQNEAQLDKSGLPSDRFFAERPEGSVSTLKIQRTQQEDSAVYLCASSFTRLFTQYFGPGTRLTVL.